These 11 T cell receptor beta chains were all obtained from the same sample, sequenced in a study of identical twins. MiXCR was run by TCRdb on the 5' RACE reads, yielding one entry per CDR3 protein. The sample includes approximately 700,000 distinct CDR3 sequences, 6% to 6.5% of them seen just once. Sequenced sample: naive T cells sorted from blood. These receptor sequences come from a man aged 18 to 29 in good health.

This clonotype was observed a few times. Mismatch with germline at one junction end may stem from a read error. The chain is built from TRBV12-3 or TRBV12-4 and TRBJ2-1; 7 positions agree with TRBD1. The CDR3 is 16 amino acids. DNA for the CDR3: TGTGCCAGCAGGATAGGACAGGAAAAAATCTACAATGAGCGGTTCTTC. Amino acids: CASRIGQEKIYNERFF.

The gene calls are TRBV20-1 and TRBJ2-4; D tentatively fits TRBD1 or TRBD2 (5 bases each). The V gene's germline CDR1 is DFQATT and CDR2 SNEGSKA (reference sequence). The CDR3 has 14 residues. V lost 6 bases to trimming and J lost 0 bases, with 12 bases between them. In DNA form, the CDR3 reads TGCAGTGCCCGGGACCGCGGAGCCAAAAACATTCAGTACTTC. Amino acid sequence: CSARDRGAKNIQYF.

The chain is built from TRBV5-1 and TRBJ1-1; the match to TRBD1 covers 7 bases. The CDR3 contains 15 residues. The germline V gene has CDR1 SGHRS and CDR2 YFSETQ. V lost 3 bases and J lost 1; bases outside the gene matches: 6. The CDR3 nucleotides read TGCGCCAGCAGCTGGCCTGACAGGGAGAACACTGAAGCTTTCTTT. Amino acids: CASSWPDRENTEAFF. Supplemented by reference TRBV5-1 and TRBJ1-1, the full variable domain reads KAGVTQTPRYLIKTRGQQVTLSCSPISGHRSVSWYQQTPGQGLQFLFEYFSETQRNKGNFPGRFSGRQFSNSRSEMNVSTLELGDSALYLCASSWPDRENTEAFFGQGTRLTVV.

This clonotype has ten or more counts. The chain links TRBV5-1 to TRBJ1-2, with D unresolved. From germline, CDR1 is SGHRS and CDR2 YFSETQ. This CDR3 region has 14 residues. The germline V and J ends were trimmed by 1 base and 4 bases, with 11 bases remaining between them. CDR3 nucleotide sequence: TGCGCCAGCAGCTTGTCGGCAGACGTCTATGGCTACACCTTC. This translates into CASSLSADVYGYTF. Combining the CDR3 with reference TRBV5-1 and TRBJ1-2 gives the whole variable domain KAGVTQTPRYLIKTRGQQVTLSCSPISGHRSVSWYQQTPGQGLQFLFEYFSETQRNKGNFPGRFSGRQFSNSRSEMNVSTLELGDSALYLCASSLSADVYGYTFGSGTRLTVV.

The chain links TRBV15 to TRBJ2-1; 13 positions match TRBD2. This CDR3 is 20 amino acids long. Trimming at V came to 5 bases and at J to 0 bases, leaving 13 bases not matched to a gene. Germline lookup yields CDR1 LNHNV and CDR2 YYDKDF (reference sequence). The CDR3 loop reads CATSGATTSGRPSSYNEQFF. In DNA form, the CDR3 reads TGTGCCACCAGCGGGGCCACGACTAGCGGGAGGCCCAGCTCCTACAATGAGCAGTTCTTC.

This clonotype was found many times. The chain employs TRBV7-8 and TRBJ2-1, with 7 bases lining up with TRBD2. The germline V gene has CDR1 SGHVS and CDR2 FQNEAQ. V lost 4 bases, J lost 6 bases, and 6 bases stayed unmatched. This CDR3 has 14 residues. CDR3 sequence reads: CASSSQRLANEQFF. The CDR3 DNA sequence: TGTGCCAGCAGCTCCCAGAGACTAGCCAATGAGCAGTTCTTC.

The chain recombines TRBV20-1 with TRBJ2-2; the D is unclear. Trimming left V 3 bases short and J 3 bases short, with 8 bases between. This CDR3 region has 13 residues. The germline gives CDR1 DFQATT, CDR2 SNEGSKA (reference sequence). The CDR3 DNA reads TGCAGTGCTAGTGTTCCACACACCGGGGAGCTGTTTTTT. The encoded protein is CSASVPHTGELFF.

V usage is TRBV30 and J usage is TRBJ2-1; TRBD2 matches at 7 bases. CDR1 is GTSNPN, CDR2 SVGIG, per germline (reference sequence). J lost 5 bases, V lost 1 base, and 11 bases had no gene match. The CDR3 is made up of 16 amino acids. The CDR3 region is CAWSGPRPSGNNEQFF. In nucleotides, the CDR3 is TGTGCCTGGAGTGGGCCCCGTCCTAGCGGCAACAATGAGCAGTTCTTC.

Ten or more counts support this clonotype. CDR3 amino acids: CASSRLLAGLSYNEQFF. The DNA for the CDR3 is TGTGCCAGCAGCCGTTTACTAGCGGGACTATCCTACAATGAGCAGTTCTTC. The gene calls are TRBV6-2 or TRBV6-3 and TRBJ2-1, with 10 bases fitting TRBD2. V shed 6 bases, J shed 1 base, and the junction held 9 bases outside the gene matches. Per germline, CDR1 MNHEY and CDR2 SVGEGT. This CDR3 has 17 residues.

This clonotype was recorded many times. The rearrangement joins TRBV7-2 to TRBJ1-1; the D is unclear. The CDR3 spans 14 residues. Trimming took off 5 bases at V and 1 base at J, with 11 bases between the two ends. Germline V lookup: CDR1 SGHTA, CDR2 FQGNSA. CDR3: CASSLGSENTEAFF. CDR3 nucleotide sequence: TGTGCCAGCAGCCTGGGGTCGGAGAACACTGAAGCTTTCTTT.

The chain is built from TRBV7-3 and TRBJ2-5, with D possibly being TRBD2 (7 bases). The germline V gene encodes CDR1 SGHTA and CDR2 FQGTGA. The V end lost 5 bases, the J end lost 9 bases, and 13 bases lay between the germline ends. The CDR3 extends over 12 amino acids. CDR3 DNA sequence: TGTGCCAGCAGCGAGGGAGGGGGGGCCCAGTACTTC. Translated, it gives CASSEGGGAQYF.